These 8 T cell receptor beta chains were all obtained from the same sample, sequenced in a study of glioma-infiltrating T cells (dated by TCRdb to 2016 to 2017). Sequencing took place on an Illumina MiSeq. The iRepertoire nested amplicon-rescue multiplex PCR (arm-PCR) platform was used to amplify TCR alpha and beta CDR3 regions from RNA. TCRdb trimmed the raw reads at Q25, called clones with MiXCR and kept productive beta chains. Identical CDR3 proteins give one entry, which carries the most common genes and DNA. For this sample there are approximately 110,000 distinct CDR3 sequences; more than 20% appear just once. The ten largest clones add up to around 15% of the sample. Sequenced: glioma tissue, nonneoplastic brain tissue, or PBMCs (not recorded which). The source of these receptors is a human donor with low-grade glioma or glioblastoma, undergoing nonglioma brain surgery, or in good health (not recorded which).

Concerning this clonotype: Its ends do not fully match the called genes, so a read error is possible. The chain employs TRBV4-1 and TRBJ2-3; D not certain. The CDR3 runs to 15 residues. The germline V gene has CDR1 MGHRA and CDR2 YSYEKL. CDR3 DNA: TGCGCCAGCGGCCAAGATAGGGCTATCCCCTCTCCGCAGTATTTT. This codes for CASGQDRAIPSPQYF.

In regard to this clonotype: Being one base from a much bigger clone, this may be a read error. In DNA form, the CDR3 reads TGTGCCAGCAGCTTAGCGACCTACGAGCAGTACTTC. As protein: CASSLATYEQYF. This chain links TRBV11-2 with TRBJ2-7; D not certain. Germline V CDR1 and CDR2: SGHAT, FQNNGV. The CDR3 runs 12 residues. V lost 1 base, J lost 2 bases, and 3 bases lay in between.

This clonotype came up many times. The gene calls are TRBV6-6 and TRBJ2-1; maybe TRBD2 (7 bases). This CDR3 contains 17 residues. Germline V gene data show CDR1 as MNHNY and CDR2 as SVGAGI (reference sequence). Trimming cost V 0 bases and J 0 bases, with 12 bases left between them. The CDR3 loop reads CASSYSKGGSSYNEQFF. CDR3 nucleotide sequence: TGTGCCAGCAGTTACTCGAAGGGGGGGAGCTCCTACAATGAGCAGTTCTTC.

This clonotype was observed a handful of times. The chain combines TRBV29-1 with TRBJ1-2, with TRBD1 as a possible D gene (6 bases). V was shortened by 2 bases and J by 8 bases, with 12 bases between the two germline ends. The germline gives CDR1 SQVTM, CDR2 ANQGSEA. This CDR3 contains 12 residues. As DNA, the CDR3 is TGCAGCGTTGAAAGCGGGGGGGGCGGCTACACCTTC. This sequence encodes CSVESGGGGYTF.

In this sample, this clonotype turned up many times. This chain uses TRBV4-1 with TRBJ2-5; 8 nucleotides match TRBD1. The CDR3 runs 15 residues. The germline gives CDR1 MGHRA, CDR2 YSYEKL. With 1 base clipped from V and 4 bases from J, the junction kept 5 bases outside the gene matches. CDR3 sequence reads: CASSQVDRGGETQYF. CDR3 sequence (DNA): TGCGCCAGCAGCCAAGTAGACAGGGGAGGAGAGACCCAGTACTTC.

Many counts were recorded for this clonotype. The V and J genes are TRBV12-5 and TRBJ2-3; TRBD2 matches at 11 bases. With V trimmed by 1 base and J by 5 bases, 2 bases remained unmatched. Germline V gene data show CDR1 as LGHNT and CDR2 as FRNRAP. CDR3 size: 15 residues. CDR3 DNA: TGTGCTAGTGGTTTGGGGCTAGCGGGAGGAGATACGCAGTATTTT. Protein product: CASGLGLAGGDTQYF.

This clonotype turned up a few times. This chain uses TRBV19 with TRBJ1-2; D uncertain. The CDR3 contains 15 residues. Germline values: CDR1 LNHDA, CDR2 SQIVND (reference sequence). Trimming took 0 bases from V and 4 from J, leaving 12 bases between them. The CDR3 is CASSIDRPTGYGYTF. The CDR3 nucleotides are TGTGCCAGTAGTATAGATCGGCCGACGGGCTATGGCTACACCTTC. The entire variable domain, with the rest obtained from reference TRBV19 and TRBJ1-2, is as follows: DGGITQSPKYLFRKEGQNVTLSCEQNLNHDAMYWYRQDPGQGLRLIYYSQIVNDFQKGDIAEGYSVSREKKESFPLTVTSAQKNPTAFYLCASSIDRPTGYGYTFGSGTRLTVV.

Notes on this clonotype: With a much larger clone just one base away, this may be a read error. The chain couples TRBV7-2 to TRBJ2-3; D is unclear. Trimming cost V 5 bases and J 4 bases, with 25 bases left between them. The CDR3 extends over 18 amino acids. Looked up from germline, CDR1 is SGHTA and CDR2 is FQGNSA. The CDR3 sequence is CASSQVMGSLRIADTQYF. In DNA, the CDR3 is TGTGCCAGCAGCCAAGTAATGGGCAGCCTGAGAATAGCAGATACGCAGTATTTT. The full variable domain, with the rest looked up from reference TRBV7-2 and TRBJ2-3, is GAGVSQSPSNKVTEKGKDVELRCDPISGHTALYWYRQSLGQGLEFLIYFQGNSAPDKSGLPSDRFSAERTGGSVSTLTIQRTQQEDSAVYLCASSQVMGSLRIADTQYFGPGTRLTVL.